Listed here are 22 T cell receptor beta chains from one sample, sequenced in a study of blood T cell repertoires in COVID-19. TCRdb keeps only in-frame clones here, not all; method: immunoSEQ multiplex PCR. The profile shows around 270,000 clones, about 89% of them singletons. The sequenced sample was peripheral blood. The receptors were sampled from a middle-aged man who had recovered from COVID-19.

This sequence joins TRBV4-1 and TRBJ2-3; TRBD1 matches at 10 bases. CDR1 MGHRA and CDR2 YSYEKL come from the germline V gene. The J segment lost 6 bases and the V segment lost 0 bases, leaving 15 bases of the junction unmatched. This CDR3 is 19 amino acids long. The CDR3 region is CASSQDVPGQGVGGDTQYF. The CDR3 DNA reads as TGCGCCAGCAGCCAAGATGTTCCCGGACAGGGGGTAGGAGGTGATACGCAGTATTTT.

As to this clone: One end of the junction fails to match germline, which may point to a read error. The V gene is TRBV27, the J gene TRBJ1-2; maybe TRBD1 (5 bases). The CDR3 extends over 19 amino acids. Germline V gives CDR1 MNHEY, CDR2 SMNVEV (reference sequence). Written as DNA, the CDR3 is TGTGCCAGCAGTCTATCGCCCTACAGGCTCTCCTACCCTAACTATGGCTACACCTTC. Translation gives CASSLSPYRLSYPNYGYTF.

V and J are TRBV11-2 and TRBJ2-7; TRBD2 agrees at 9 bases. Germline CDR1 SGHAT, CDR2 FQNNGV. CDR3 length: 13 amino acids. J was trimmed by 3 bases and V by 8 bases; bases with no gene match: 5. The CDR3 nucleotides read TGTGCCAGCGGGAATAGCGGGAGCTACGAGCAGTACTTC. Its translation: CASGNSGSYEQYF.

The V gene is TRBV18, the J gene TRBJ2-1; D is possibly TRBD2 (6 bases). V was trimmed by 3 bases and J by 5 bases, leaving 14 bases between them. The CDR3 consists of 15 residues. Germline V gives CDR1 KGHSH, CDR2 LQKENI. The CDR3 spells CASSPRGGPNNEQFF. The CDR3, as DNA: TGTGCCAGCTCACCTCGAGGAGGGCCGAACAATGAGCAGTTCTTC. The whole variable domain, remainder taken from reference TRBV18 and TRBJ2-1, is NAGVMQNPRHLVRRRGQEARLRCSPMKGHSHVYWYRQLPEEGLKFMVYLQKENIIDESGMPKERFSAEFPKEGPSILRIQQVVRGDSAAYFCASSPRGGPNNEQFFGPGTRLTVL.

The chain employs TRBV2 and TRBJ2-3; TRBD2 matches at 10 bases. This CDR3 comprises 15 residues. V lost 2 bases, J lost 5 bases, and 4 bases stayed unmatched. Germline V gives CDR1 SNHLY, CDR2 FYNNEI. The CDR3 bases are TGTGCCAGCAGTGAAACTAGCGGGGTTAGAGATACGCAGTATTTT. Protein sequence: CASSETSGVRDTQYF.

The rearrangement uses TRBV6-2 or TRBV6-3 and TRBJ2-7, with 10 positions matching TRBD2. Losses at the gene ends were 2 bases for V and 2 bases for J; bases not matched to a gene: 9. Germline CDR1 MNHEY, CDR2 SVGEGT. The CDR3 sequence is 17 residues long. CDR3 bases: TGTGCCAGCAGTTACCGCCTTCTAGCGGGAGCCCCCTACGAGCAGTACTTC. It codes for CASSYRLLAGAPYEQYF.

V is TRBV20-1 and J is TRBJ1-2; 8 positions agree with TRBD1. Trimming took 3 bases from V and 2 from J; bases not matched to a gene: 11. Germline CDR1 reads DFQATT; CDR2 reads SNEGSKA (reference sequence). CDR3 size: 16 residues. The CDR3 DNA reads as TGCAGTGCTAGTTTTTTTACAGGGGGTTTAAACTATGGCTACACCTTC. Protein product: CSASFFTGGLNYGYTF.

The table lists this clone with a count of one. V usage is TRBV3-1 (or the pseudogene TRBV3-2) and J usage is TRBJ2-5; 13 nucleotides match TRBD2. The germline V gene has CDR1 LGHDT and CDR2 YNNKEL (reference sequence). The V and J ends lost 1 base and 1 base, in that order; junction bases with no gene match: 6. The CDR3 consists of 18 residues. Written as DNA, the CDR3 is TGTGCCAGCAGCCAAGGTCAAACTAGCGGGAGGGTCCAAGAGACCCAGTACTTC. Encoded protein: CASSQGQTSGRVQETQYF.

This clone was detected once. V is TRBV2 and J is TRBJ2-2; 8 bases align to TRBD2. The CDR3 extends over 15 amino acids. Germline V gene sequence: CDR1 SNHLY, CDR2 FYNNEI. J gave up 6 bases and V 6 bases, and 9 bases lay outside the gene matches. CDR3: CASRVTSGFAGELFF. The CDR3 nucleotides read TGTGCCAGCAGGGTAACTAGCGGCTTCGCCGGGGAGCTGTTTTTT.

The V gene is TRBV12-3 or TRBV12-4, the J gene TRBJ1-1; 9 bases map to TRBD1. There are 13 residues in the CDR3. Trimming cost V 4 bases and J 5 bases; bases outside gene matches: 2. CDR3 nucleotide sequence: TGTGCCAGCAGTTGGACAGGGGAGACTGAAGCTTTCTTT. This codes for CASSWTGETEAFF.

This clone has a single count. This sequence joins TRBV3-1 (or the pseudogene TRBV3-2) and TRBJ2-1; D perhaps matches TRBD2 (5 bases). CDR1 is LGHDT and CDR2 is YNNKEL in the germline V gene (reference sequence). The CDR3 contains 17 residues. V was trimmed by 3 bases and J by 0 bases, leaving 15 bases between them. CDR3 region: CASSHGTSALSYNEQFF. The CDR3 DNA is TGTGCCAGCAGCCACGGAACTAGTGCCCTCTCCTACAATGAGCAGTTCTTC.

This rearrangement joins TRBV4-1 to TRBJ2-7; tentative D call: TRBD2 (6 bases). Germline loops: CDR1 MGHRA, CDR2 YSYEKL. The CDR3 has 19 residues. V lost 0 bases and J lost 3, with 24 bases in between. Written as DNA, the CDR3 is TGCGCCAGCAGCCAAGATGGGGGGATCCCCGGACGGAGACGCTACGAGCAGTACTTC. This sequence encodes CASSQDGGIPGRRRYEQYF.

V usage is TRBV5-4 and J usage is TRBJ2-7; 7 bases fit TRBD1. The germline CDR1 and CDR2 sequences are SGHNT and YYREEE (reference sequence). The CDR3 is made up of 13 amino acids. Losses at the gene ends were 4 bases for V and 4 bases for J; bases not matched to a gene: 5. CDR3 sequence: CASSLTGRYEQYF. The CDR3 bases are TGTGCCAGCAGCCTGACAGGGCGGTACGAGCAGTACTTC.

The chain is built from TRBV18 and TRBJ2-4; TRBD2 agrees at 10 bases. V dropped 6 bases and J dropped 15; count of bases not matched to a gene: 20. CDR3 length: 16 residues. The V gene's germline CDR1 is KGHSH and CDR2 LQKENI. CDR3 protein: CASSPTTSLAGAALYF. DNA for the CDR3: TGTGCCAGCTCCCCTACCACGTCGCTAGCGGGGGCCGCCCTGTACTTC. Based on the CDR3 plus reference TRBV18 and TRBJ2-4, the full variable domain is NAGVMQNPRHLVRRRGQEARLRCSPMKGHSHVYWYRQLPEEGLKFMVYLQKENIIDESGMPKERFSAEFPKEGPSILRIQQVVRGDSAAYFCASSPTTSLAGAALYFGAGTRLSVL.

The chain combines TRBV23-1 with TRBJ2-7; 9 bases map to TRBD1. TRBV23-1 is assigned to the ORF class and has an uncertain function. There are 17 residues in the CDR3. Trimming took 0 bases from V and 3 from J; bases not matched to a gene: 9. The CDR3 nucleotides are TGCGCCAGCAGTCAATCGGGGAGGGACAGGGTGCACTACGAGCAGTACTTC. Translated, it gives CASSQSGRDRVHYEQYF.

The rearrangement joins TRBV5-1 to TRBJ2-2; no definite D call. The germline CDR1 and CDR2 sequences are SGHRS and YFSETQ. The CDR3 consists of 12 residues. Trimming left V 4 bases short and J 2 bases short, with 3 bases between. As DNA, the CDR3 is TGCGCCAGCAGCCCTAACACCGGGGAGCTGTTTTTT. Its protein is CASSPNTGELFF.

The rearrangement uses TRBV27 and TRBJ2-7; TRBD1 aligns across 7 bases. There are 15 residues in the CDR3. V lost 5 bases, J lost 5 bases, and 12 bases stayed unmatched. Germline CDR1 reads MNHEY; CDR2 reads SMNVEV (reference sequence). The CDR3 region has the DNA TGTGCCAGCAGTCCCTACAGCACAGGGGTGCACGAGCAGTACTTC. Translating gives CASSPYSTGVHEQYF.

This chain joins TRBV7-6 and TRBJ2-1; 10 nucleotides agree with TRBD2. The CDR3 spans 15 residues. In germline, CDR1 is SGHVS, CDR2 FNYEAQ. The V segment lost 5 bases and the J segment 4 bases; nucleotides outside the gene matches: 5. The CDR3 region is CASSLGLAVYNEQFF. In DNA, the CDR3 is TGTGCCAGCAGCCTAGGACTAGCGGTATACAATGAGCAGTTCTTC. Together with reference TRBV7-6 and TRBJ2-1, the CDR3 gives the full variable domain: GAGVSQSPRYKVTKRGQDVALRCDPISGHVSLYWYRQALGQGPEFLTYFNYEAQQDKSGLPNDRFSAERPEGSISTLTIQRTEQRDSAMYRCASSLGLAVYNEQFFGPGTRLTVL.

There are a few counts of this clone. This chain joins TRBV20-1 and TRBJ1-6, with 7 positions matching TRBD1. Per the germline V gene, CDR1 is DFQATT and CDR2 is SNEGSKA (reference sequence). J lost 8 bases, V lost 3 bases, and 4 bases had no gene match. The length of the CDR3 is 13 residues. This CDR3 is CSASVTGDSPLHF. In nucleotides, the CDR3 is TGCAGTGCTAGTGTAACAGGGGATTCACCCCTCCACTTT.

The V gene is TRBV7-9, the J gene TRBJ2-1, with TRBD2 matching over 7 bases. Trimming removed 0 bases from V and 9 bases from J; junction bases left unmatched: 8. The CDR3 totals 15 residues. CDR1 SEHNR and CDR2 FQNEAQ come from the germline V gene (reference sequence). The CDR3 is CASSLAGAGVGEQFF. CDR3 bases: TGTGCCAGCAGCTTAGCTGGCGCGGGAGTTGGTGAGCAGTTCTTC.

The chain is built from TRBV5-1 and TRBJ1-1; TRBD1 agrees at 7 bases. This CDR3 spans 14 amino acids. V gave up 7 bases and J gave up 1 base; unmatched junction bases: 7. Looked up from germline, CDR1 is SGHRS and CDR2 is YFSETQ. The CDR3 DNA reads TGCGCCAGCGGTCCCCGGACAGGGAACACTGAAGCTTTCTTT. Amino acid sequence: CASGPRTGNTEAFF.

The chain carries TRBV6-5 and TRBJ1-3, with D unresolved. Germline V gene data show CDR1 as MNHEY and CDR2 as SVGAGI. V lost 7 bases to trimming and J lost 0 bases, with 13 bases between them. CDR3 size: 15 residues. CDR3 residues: CASIPTVRSGNTIYF. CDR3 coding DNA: TGTGCCAGCATTCCCACGGTTCGCTCTGGAAACACCATATATTTT.